The 17 T cell receptor beta chains below were found in one sample sequenced in a study of blood T cell repertoires in COVID-19. Profiling relied on immunoSEQ multiplex PCR, and the TCRdb table lists in-frame clones only, not all of them. The sample includes some 120,000 clones, about 85% of them seen just once. The source material was peripheral blood. Receptors originate from a man aged 35 to 55 with acute or convalescent COVID-19.

This clone was observed a few times. The chain has TRBV10-1 and TRBJ1-6, with TRBD1 matching 10 bases. The CDR3 extends over 14 amino acids. Per the germline V gene, CDR1 is WNHNN and CDR2 is SYGVQD (reference sequence). V trimming: 6 bases; J trimming: 5 bases; junction bases outside the gene matches: 1. CDR3 amino acids: CASRGTGDNSPLHF. The CDR3 bases are TGCGCCAGCAGAGGGACAGGGGATAATTCACCCCTCCACTTT.

This clone was counted once. The CDR3 DNA reads as TGTGCCAGCTCACGGGACAGTTTAAGGGACGAGCAGTACTTC. This gives the protein CASSRDSLRDEQYF. The chain recombines TRBV18 with TRBJ2-7; 7 nucleotides match TRBD1. The V gene's germline CDR1 is KGHSH and CDR2 LQKENI. J gave up 5 bases and V 4 bases, and 8 bases lay outside the gene matches. The CDR3 covers 14 residues. Full variable domain (outside the CDR3, taken from reference TRBV18 and TRBJ2-7): NAGVMQNPRHLVRRRGQEARLRCSPMKGHSHVYWYRQLPEEGLKFMVYLQKENIIDESGMPKERFSAEFPKEGPSILRIQQVVRGDSAAYFCASSRDSLRDEQYFGPGTRLTVT.

The gene calls are TRBV7-2 and TRBJ1-4, with TRBD1 matching 10 bases. Looked up from germline, CDR1 is SGHTA and CDR2 is FQGNSA. This CDR3 is 15 amino acids long. The V gene end was trimmed by 4 bases and the J gene end by 7 bases; junction bases not matched to a gene: 6. The CDR3 DNA sequence: TGTGCCAGCAGCTCATCCGGGACAGGGGCTGAAAAACTGTTTTTT. This translates into CASSSSGTGAEKLFF.

The gene calls are TRBV20-1 and TRBJ2-5; 8 nucleotides align to TRBD2. J was trimmed by 3 bases and V by 3 bases; bases with no gene match: 6. Germline V gene lookup returns CDR1 DFQATT and CDR2 SNEGSKA (reference sequence). This CDR3 is 14 amino acids long. As DNA, the CDR3 is TGCAGTGCTAGTATCGTAGCGGGGAAAGAGACCCAGTACTTC. Translation gives CSASIVAGKETQYF.

V usage is TRBV29-1 and J usage is TRBJ2-3; 10 nucleotides match TRBD2. Trimming at V came to 3 bases and at J to 7 bases, leaving 7 bases not matched to a gene. There are 14 residues in the CDR3. The V gene's germline CDR1 is SQVTM and CDR2 ANQGSEA. CDR3 residues: CSVDGLAGAYTQYF. The CDR3 DNA sequence: TGCAGCGTTGACGGGCTAGCGGGAGCCTATACGCAGTATTTT.

This clone has more than one count but fewer than ten. In the same sample, other DNA sequences code for this CDR3. CDR3 residues: CASSPTSGGYQETQYF. DNA of the CDR3: TGTGCCAGCAGCCCGACTAGCGGGGGCTACCAAGAGACCCAGTACTTC. The chain joins TRBV7-2 to TRBJ2-5; TRBD2 matches at 12 bases. The trim removed 5 bases at V and 0 bases at J, leaving 4 bases unmatched. This CDR3 is built from 16 residues. Germline-derived CDR1 and CDR2 are SGHTA and FQGNSA.

The gene calls are TRBV6-5 and TRBJ2-3, with D perhaps TRBD2 (5 bases). Germline V lookup: CDR1 MNHEY, CDR2 SVGAGI. The CDR3 length is 15 residues. Trimming removed 5 bases at V and 0 bases at J, with 12 bases between. The CDR3 bases are TGTGCCAGCAGTCGCCGGGGTACTAGCACAGATACGCAGTATTTT. It is translated as CASSRRGTSTDTQYF.

This chain uses TRBV7-2 with TRBJ2-7; TRBD2 agrees at 13 bases. CDR3 size: 15 residues. Germline V gene data show CDR1 as SGHTA and CDR2 as FQGNSA. The V and J ends lost 5 bases and 4 bases, in that order; junction bases with no gene match: 5. The CDR3: CASSAGTSGTYEQYF. The CDR3 DNA sequence: TGTGCCAGCAGCGCAGGGACTAGCGGGACTTACGAGCAGTACTTC. The whole variable domain, filled in from reference TRBV7-2 and TRBJ2-7, reads GAGVSQSPSNKVTEKGKDVELRCDPISGHTALYWYRQSLGQGLEFLIYFQGNSAPDKSGLPSDRFSAERTGGSVSTLTIQRTQQEDSAVYLCASSAGTSGTYEQYFGPGTRLTVT.

This chain links TRBV12-3 or TRBV12-4 with TRBJ2-1, with D possibly matching TRBD1 (5 bases). The CDR3 spans 13 residues. Trimming cost V 7 bases and J 8 bases, with 15 bases left between them. The CDR3 region has the DNA TGTGCCAGCACCTTTACAGGCGGCGATGAGCAGTTCTTC. This sequence encodes CASTFTGGDEQFF.

This clone was detected only once. The V and J genes are TRBV3-1 (or the pseudogene TRBV3-2) and TRBJ2-1, with 8 nucleotides matching TRBD2. J lost 7 bases, V lost 7 bases, and 3 bases had no gene match. The V gene's germline CDR1 is LGHDT and CDR2 YNNKEL (reference sequence). The CDR3 runs 12 residues. As DNA, the CDR3 is TGTGCCAGCAACCGGGGGGGGAATGAGCAGTTCTTC. Translation gives CASNRGGNEQFF.

The chain has TRBV7-9 and TRBJ2-2; 7 nucleotides line up with TRBD1. The CDR3 is 13 residues long. Per the germline V gene, CDR1 is SEHNR and CDR2 is FQNEAQ (reference sequence). Trimming cost V 5 bases and J 4 bases; bases outside gene matches: 1. The CDR3 is CASSRDSTGELFF. For the CDR3, the DNA is TGTGCCAGCAGCCGGGACAGCACCGGGGAGCTGTTTTTT.

The J gene is TRBJ2-1, the V gene TRBV25-1; 8 nucleotides agree with TRBD2. Germline loops: CDR1 MGHDK, CDR2 SYGVNS. V lost 1 base to trimming and J lost 5 bases; unmatched junction nucleotides: 4. The CDR3 sequence is 15 residues long. CDR3 loop: CASSEFWRGDNEQFF. In DNA, the CDR3 is TGTGCCAGCAGTGAATTTTGGCGGGGGGACAATGAGCAGTTCTTC.

The chain carries TRBV12-3 or TRBV12-4 and TRBJ2-7; no clear D gene. V lost 3 bases to trimming and J lost 0 bases, with 6 bases between them. The CDR3 totals 13 residues. CDR3 sequence reads: CASSLATSYEQYF. In DNA form, the CDR3 reads TGTGCCAGCAGTTTGGCCACCTCCTACGAGCAGTACTTC.

This rearrangement joins TRBV10-3 to TRBJ1-2; 8 bases fit TRBD1. Germline assignment: CDR1 ENHRY and CDR2 SYGVKD. V was clipped by 10 bases and J by 8 bases; unmatched bases: 6. CDR3 length equals 11 residues. CDR3 in amino acids: CATTGGGGYTF. DNA for the CDR3: TGTGCCACCACAGGGGGGGGAGGCTACACCTTC.

The rearrangement links TRBV6-5 to TRBJ2-3; TRBD2 agrees at 11 bases. The CDR3 totals 16 residues. In germline, CDR1 is MNHEY, CDR2 SVGAGI. The J segment lost 4 bases and the V segment lost 0 bases, leaving 3 bases of the junction unmatched. CDR3 in amino acids: CASSYSASGGSDTQYF. The DNA for the CDR3 is TGTGCCAGCAGTTACTCAGCTAGCGGGGGGTCAGATACGCAGTATTTT.

The chain carries TRBV7-3 and TRBJ2-3, with TRBD2 matching 7 bases. This CDR3 contains 14 residues. The germline CDR1 and CDR2 sequences are SGHTA and FQGTGA. Germline trimming cut 5 bases from V and 7 bases from J; bases unmatched to any gene: 9. The CDR3 region has the DNA TGTGCCAGCAGCCCCGCGCGGGGGAGGTATACGCAGTATTTT. Its protein product is CASSPARGRYTQYF. The complete variable domain, with remaining parts taken from reference TRBV7-3 and TRBJ2-3, reads GAGVSQTPSNKVTEKGKYVELRCDPISGHTALYWYRQSLGQGPEFLIYFQGTGAADDSGLPNDRFFAVRPEGSVSTLKIQRTERGDSAVYLCASSPARGRYTQYFGPGTRLTVL.

The chain links TRBV7-3 to TRBJ1-6; D gene unclear. Germline V gene lookup returns CDR1 SGHTA and CDR2 FQGTGA. The CDR3 is 17 amino acids. Trimming stripped 2 bases from V and 0 bases from J, with 11 bases between. As DNA, the CDR3 is TGTGCCAGCAGCTTAGAACCTCCGGGCTCCTATAATTCACCCCTCCACTTT. Translation gives CASSLEPPGSYNSPLHF.